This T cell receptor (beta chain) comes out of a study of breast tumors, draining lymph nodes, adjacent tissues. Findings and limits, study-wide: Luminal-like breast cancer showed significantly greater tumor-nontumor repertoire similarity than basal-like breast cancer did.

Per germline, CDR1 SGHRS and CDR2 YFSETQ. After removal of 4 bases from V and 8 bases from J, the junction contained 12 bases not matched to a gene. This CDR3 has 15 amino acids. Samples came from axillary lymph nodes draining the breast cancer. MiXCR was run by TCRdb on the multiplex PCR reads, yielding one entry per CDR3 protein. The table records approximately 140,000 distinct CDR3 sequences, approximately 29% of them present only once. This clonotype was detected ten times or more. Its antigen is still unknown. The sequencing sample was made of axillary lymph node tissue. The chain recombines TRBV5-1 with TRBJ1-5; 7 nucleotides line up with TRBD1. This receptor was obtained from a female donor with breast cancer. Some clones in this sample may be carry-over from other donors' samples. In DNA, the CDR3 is TGCGCCAGCAGCGTAACAGGGGATTGGGTAGAGCCCCAGCATTTT. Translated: CASSVTGDWVEPQHF.